This T cell receptor beta chain is drawn from a study of T-cell reconstitution after alpha-beta-depleted transplantation in children. Unique molecular identifiers tagged the TCRbeta library. TCRdb re-called the PCR reads with MiXCR, one entry per CDR3 protein. The table has around 200,000 distinct CDR3 sequences, 9.5% to 13% seen once. Trimming cost V 6 bases and J 3 bases; bases outside gene matches: 1. Germline V lookup: CDR1 LNHDA, CDR2 SQIVND (reference sequence). The CDR3 covers 14 residues. The sample consisted of PBMCs, taken before TCRalphabeta/CD19-depleted stem cell transplant. This clonotype was obtained from a child less than two years old with acute myeloid leukemia, due to receive a stem cell transplant. The genes are TRBV19 and TRBJ2-2; the match to TRBD1 covers 10 bases. The CDR3 DNA reads TGTGCCAGTAGGACAGGGGGCGACACCGGGGAGCTGTTTTTT. This codes for CASRTGGDTGELFF.